The 28 T cell receptor beta chains in this list originate from one sample, sequenced in a study of radiotherapy plus CTLA-4 blockade in lung cancer. Sequencing used immunoSEQ multiplex PCR; TCRdb keeps in-frame clones, though not all of them. Here the sample spans fewer than 50,000 clones, about 63% being singletons. The starting material was peripheral blood, obtained from a patient treated with radiotherapy plus ipilimumab. These receptors were obtained from a human donor with non-small cell lung cancer who had a partial response to radiotherapy plus ipilimumab.

The rearrangement uses TRBV4-1 and TRBJ2-7; the match to TRBD2 covers 12 bases. V lost 4 bases and J lost 3; bases outside the gene matches: 7. The CDR3 has 16 residues. Germline CDR1 is MGHRA and CDR2 is YSYEKL. CDR3 protein: CASSPSSGREVYEQYF. CDR3 DNA: TGCGCCAGCAGCCCATCTAGCGGGAGGGAGGTCTACGAGCAGTACTTC.

This rearrangement joins TRBV18 to TRBJ2-7, with 7 bases identical to TRBD1. Trimming cost V 0 bases and J 3 bases; bases outside gene matches: 5. Germline V CDR1 and CDR2: KGHSH, LQKENI. CDR3 length equals 15 residues. The CDR3 is CASSPPSRQGYEQYF. The CDR3 DNA is TGTGCCAGCTCACCACCGTCGAGACAGGGCTACGAGCAGTACTTC. The full variable domain, completed using reference TRBV18 and TRBJ2-7, is NAGVMQNPRHLVRRRGQEARLRCSPMKGHSHVYWYRQLPEEGLKFMVYLQKENIIDESGMPKERFSAEFPKEGPSILRIQQVVRGDSAAYFCASSPPSRQGYEQYFGPGTRLTVT.

The chain is built from TRBV12-5 and TRBJ2-1; 7 bases align to TRBD2. The CDR3 is made up of 14 amino acids. Germline assignment: CDR1 LGHNT and CDR2 FRNRAP. J lost 6 bases, V lost 1 base, and 3 bases had no gene match. The CDR3 here is CASGLGTRSNEQFF. For the CDR3, the DNA is TGTGCTAGTGGTTTGGGGACTAGGAGCAATGAGCAGTTCTTC.

V is TRBV27 and J is TRBJ1-1; D unclear. Germline V gene data show CDR1 as MNHEY and CDR2 as SMNVEV (reference sequence). The CDR3 contains 13 residues. Between the trimmed V and J ends, which lost 2 bases and 11 bases, there was a span of 15 bases. The DNA for the CDR3 is TGTGCCAGCAGTTTAAGGGTGGAGGGAGACGCTTTCTTT. Its translation: CASSLRVEGDAFF.

The DNA of the CDR3 is TGTGCCAGCAGTCTCAGCGGGAGGACCAACAATGAGCAGTTCTTC. This codes for CASSLSGRTNNEQFF. The chain couples TRBV6-1 to TRBJ2-1, with 9 bases that match TRBD2. With 5 bases clipped from V and 5 bases from J, the junction kept 7 bases outside the gene matches. Germline lookup yields CDR1 MNHNS and CDR2 SASEGT. The CDR3 sequence is 15 residues long.

This sequence joins TRBV2 and TRBJ1-6; 7 positions match TRBD1. The length of the CDR3 is 13 residues. V shed 8 bases and J 7 bases; nucleotides not matched to a gene: 5. Per the germline V gene, CDR1 is SNHLY and CDR2 is FYNNEI. CDR3 sequence (DNA): TGTGCCAGCTCGACAGGGTGGAATTCACCCCTCCACTTT. Encoded protein: CASSTGWNSPLHF.

V is TRBV7-6 and J is TRBJ1-3, with D perhaps TRBD1 (5 bases). CDR1 SGHVS and CDR2 FNYEAQ come from the germline V gene. This CDR3 contains 16 residues. V was shortened by 5 bases and J by 0 bases, with 14 bases between the two germline ends. The CDR3 coding sequence is TGTGCCAGCAGCAGCGCGGGGGGGGGCTCTGGAAACACCATATATTTT. It specifies CASSSAGGGSGNTIYF. Drawing the rest from reference TRBV7-6 and TRBJ1-3, the complete variable domain is GAGVSQSPRYKVTKRGQDVALRCDPISGHVSLYWYRQALGQGPEFLTYFNYEAQQDKSGLPNDRFSAERPEGSISTLTIQRTEQRDSAMYRCASSSAGGGSGNTIYFGEGSWLTVV.

The chain employs TRBV12-1 and TRBJ2-7; the listed D gene, TRBD2, was not tested against the DNA. TRBV12-1 is designated a pseudogene. CDR3 length: 15 residues. For the CDR3, the DNA is TGTGCCAGCAGCTTTAAAGCGGGGGGGCTCGACGAGCAGTACTTC. It translates to CASSFKAGGLDEQYF.

CDR3 protein: CASSLTSGATDTQYF. The CDR3 DNA is TGCGCCAGCAGCCTCACTAGCGGAGCGACAGATACGCAGTATTTT. J is TRBJ2-3 and V is TRBV5-1, with 8 bases that match TRBD2. The germline V gene encodes CDR1 SGHRS and CDR2 YFSETQ. J gave up 3 bases and V 4 bases, and 7 bases lay outside the gene matches. The CDR3 has 15 residues.

V and J are TRBV7-9 and TRBJ1-1; 10 nucleotides agree with TRBD1. The V gene's germline CDR1 is SEHNR and CDR2 FQNEAQ (reference sequence). CDR3 length: 15 residues. The V segment lost 4 bases and the J segment 1 base; nucleotides outside the gene matches: 3. CDR3 amino acids: CASSSRDRGNTEAFF. In DNA, the CDR3 is TGTGCCAGCAGCTCCCGGGACAGGGGGAACACTGAAGCTTTCTTT.

As DNA, the CDR3 is TGTGCCAGCAGCTTAGGGCAGGGCGCGAGCAATCAGCCCCAGCATTTT. Protein: CASSLGQGASNQPQHF. This chain joins TRBV7-6 and TRBJ1-5; a possible D gene is TRBD1 (5 bases). V lost 1 base to trimming and J lost 1 base, with 11 bases between them. CDR1 is SGHVS, CDR2 FNYEAQ, per germline. This CDR3 has 16 amino acids.

V and J are TRBV6-1 and TRBJ1-5, with D unclear. CDR1 and CDR2 (germline): MNHNS, SASEGT. V shed 4 bases and J shed 4 bases, with 8 bases lying between them. This CDR3 has 13 amino acids. Here the CDR3 DNA reads TGTGCCAGCAGTGCCACTAAAAATCAGCCCCAGCATTTT. It translates to CASSATKNQPQHF.

This clone appeared many times. The chain combines TRBV6-5 with TRBJ1-2; D unclear. Germline V CDR1 and CDR2: MNHEY, SVGAGI. The CDR3 loop spans 11 amino acids. Between the trimmed V and J ends, which lost 6 bases and 9 bases, there was a span of 11 bases. The CDR3 loop reads CASSVGGRYTF. The DNA for the CDR3 is TGTGCCAGCAGCGTTGGCGGGCGCTACACCTTC.

A single count supports this clone. The chain has TRBV5-4 and TRBJ1-2; 7 bases agree with TRBD1. CDR3 length: 13 amino acids. V was pared by 4 bases and J by 8 bases, with 8 bases of the junction left unmatched. Per germline, CDR1 SGHNT and CDR2 YYREEE (reference sequence). The CDR3 sequence: CASSRTGEGGYTF. CDR3 coding DNA: TGTGCCAGCAGCAGGACAGGCGAGGGGGGCTACACCTTC.

This clone occurred a few times. The rearrangement joins TRBV14 to TRBJ2-1; 9 positions agree with TRBD2. Per germline, CDR1 SGHDN and CDR2 FVKESK. After removal of 4 bases from V and 6 bases from J, the junction contained 7 bases not matched to a gene. The CDR3 loop spans 15 amino acids. The CDR3, as DNA: TGTGCCAGCAGCCCTTCGGCGGGGGGGGGCAATGAGCAGTTCTTC. This translates into CASSPSAGGGNEQFF.

The V and J genes are TRBV14 and TRBJ1-1; TRBD1 matches 7 bases. The CDR3 consists of 14 residues. Germline V lookup: CDR1 SGHDN, CDR2 FVKESK. The junction had 6 bases not matched to a gene; V was cut back by 2 bases and J by 6 bases. The CDR3 is CASSQTGVGSEAFF. CDR3 in DNA: TGTGCCAGCAGCCAAACAGGGGTGGGGTCTGAAGCTTTCTTT.

This rearrangement joins TRBV19 to TRBJ1-1; 7 bases map to TRBD1. The junction had 1 base not matched to a gene; V was cut back by 3 bases and J by 0 bases. CDR3 length equals 14 residues. Germline V gene lookup returns CDR1 LNHDA and CDR2 SQIVND (reference sequence). DNA of the CDR3: TGTGCCAGTAGTATCACAGGGGTGAACACTGAAGCTTTCTTT. It specifies CASSITGVNTEAFF. Using reference TRBV19 and TRBJ1-1 for the parts outside the CDR3, the full variable domain is DGGITQSPKYLFRKEGQNVTLSCEQNLNHDAMYWYRQDPGQGLRLIYYSQIVNDFQKGDIAEGYSVSREKKESFPLTVTSAQKNPTAFYLCASSITGVNTEAFFGQGTRLTVV.

This clone was recorded a few times. The CDR3 bases are TGTGCCTCGACGGCCGAGGTAGCGGGGATAAAACAAGAGACCCAGTACTTC. Its protein is CASTAEVAGIKQETQYF. V and J are TRBV10-3 and TRBJ2-5; TRBD2 aligns across 8 bases. Trimming at V came to 11 bases and at J to 2 bases, leaving 19 bases not matched to a gene. CDR1 is ENHRY and CDR2 is SYGVKD in the germline V gene. CDR3 size: 17 residues.

The chain links TRBV7-2 to TRBJ2-7; D is uncertain. The germline V and J ends were trimmed by 6 bases and 3 bases, with 12 bases remaining between them. This CDR3 is 13 amino acids long. CDR1 is SGHTA and CDR2 is FQGNSA in the germline V gene. CDR3: CASRQPPGYEQYF. The CDR3 bases are TGTGCCAGCAGACAACCACCGGGCTACGAGCAGTACTTC. The full variable domain, in which reference TRBV7-2 and TRBJ2-7 provide the parts outside the CDR3, is GAGVSQSPSNKVTEKGKDVELRCDPISGHTALYWYRQSLGQGLEFLIYFQGNSAPDKSGLPSDRFSAERTGGSVSTLTIQRTQQEDSAVYLCASRQPPGYEQYFGPGTRLTVT.

The chain joins TRBV27 to TRBJ2-1; D perhaps matches TRBD1 (5 bases). Trimming stripped 6 bases from V and 5 bases from J, with 20 bases between. The CDR3 totals 16 residues. Germline V gene sequence: CDR1 MNHEY, CDR2 SMNVEV (reference sequence). The CDR3 DNA follows: TGTGCCAGCAGGCGGCAACACATCGACAGCCACAATGAGCAGTTCTTC. Protein product: CASRRQHIDSHNEQFF.

The chain combines TRBV5-1 with TRBJ1-2, with a weak D call TRBD1 (5 bases). Germline V gene data show CDR1 as SGHRS and CDR2 as YFSETQ. Deletions cut 2 bases from V and 0 bases from J, with 14 bases between. This CDR3 region has 16 residues. The CDR3 region has the DNA TGCGCCAGCAGCTTAGGAGGGGAGTTTGCTAACTATGGCTACACCTTC. Its protein is CASSLGGEFANYGYTF.

V is TRBV1 and J is TRBJ2-3; the table's TRBD2 call for D was not verified on the DNA. TRBV1 is a listed pseudogene. CDR3 size: 20 residues. CDR3 protein: CTSSQDGHGGGRCHTDTQYF. DNA of the CDR3: TGCACCAGCAGCCAAGACGGCCACGGGGGGGGGCGGTGCCACACAGATACGCAGTATTTT.

The V call is TRBV7-3, the J call TRBJ2-7, with 8 bases fitting TRBD1. CDR1 is SGHTA, CDR2 FQGTGA, per germline. This CDR3 region has 12 residues. The V segment lost 2 bases and the J segment 11 bases; nucleotides outside the gene matches: 5. The CDR3: CASSLPWTGKYF. CDR3 in DNA: TGTGCCAGCAGCTTACCCTGGACAGGGAAGTACTTC.

The gene calls are TRBV4-3 and TRBJ1-1, with 7 bases identical to TRBD1. The CDR3 has 16 residues. V trimming: 4 bases; J trimming: 6 bases; junction bases outside the gene matches: 14. Germline lookup yields CDR1 LGHNA and CDR2 YSLEER. The CDR3 DNA reads as TGCGCCAGCAGCCCCCGGACAGGCGGGGGGAATCCTGAAGCTTTCTTT. Protein product: CASSPRTGGGNPEAFF.

This clone was counted a single time. This rearrangement joins TRBV5-6 to TRBJ1-1, with D maybe TRBD1 (5 bases). V was clipped by 0 bases and J by 5 bases, with 11 bases between them. Per germline, CDR1 SGHDT and CDR2 YYEEEE. The CDR3 extends over 14 amino acids. Here the CDR3 DNA reads TGTGCCAGCAGCTTGGGCAGGGACTGGACTGAAGCTTTCTTT. Translation: CASSLGRDWTEAFF.

This clone was seen at least ten times. V and J are TRBV19 and TRBJ1-2, with a weak D call TRBD1 (5 bases). CDR1 is LNHDA, CDR2 SQIVND, per germline (reference sequence). V was cut by 4 bases and J by 8 bases, with 14 bases left in between. The CDR3 is 13 amino acids. As DNA, the CDR3 is TGTGCCAGTAGTACACCAGGGTTTTTGGGCTACACCTTC. Amino acids: CASSTPGFLGYTF.

This clone was observed a few times. The V gene is TRBV29-1, the J gene TRBJ1-3, with D possibly matching TRBD1 (5 bases). The V gene lost 2 bases and the J gene lost 2 bases, with 7 bases spanning the gap. The length of the CDR3 is 13 residues. CDR1 and CDR2 (germline): SQVTM, ANQGSEA. CDR3 coding DNA: TGCAGCGTTGAAATACAGGCTGGAAACACCATATATTTT. Protein: CSVEIQAGNTIYF.

The chain combines TRBV14 with TRBJ2-7; TRBD1 matches at 10 bases. The CDR3 runs to 16 residues. Losses at the gene ends were 1 base for V and 5 bases for J; bases not matched to a gene: 8. Germline CDR1 and CDR2: SGHDN and FVKESK. The CDR3 DNA reads TGTGCCAGCAGCCAAGTAATGGGACAGGGGCGCCACGAGCAGTACTTC. Protein: CASSQVMGQGRHEQYF. Looking up the rest from reference TRBV14 and TRBJ2-7 gives the full variable domain: EAGVTQFPSHSVIEKGQTVTLRCDPISGHDNLYWYRRVMGKEIKFLLHFVKESKQDESGMPNNRFLAERTGGTYSTLKVQPAELEDSGVYFCASSQVMGQGRHEQYFGPGTRLTVT.